Presented here are 3 T cell receptor beta chains from one specimen sequenced in a study of beta chain features in type 1 diabetes. The isolated RNA, all of it, was reverse transcribed, so expressed TCRB transcripts were what got sequenced. The protocol was immunoSEQ multiplex PCR, while the TCRdb copy is restricted to in-frame clones and leaves out a portion. The table shows 300,000 to 350,000 clones, with about 20% occurring only once. The sample taken for sequencing was naive CD4+ T cells from blood. Receptors originate from a woman aged 18-30 years in good health.

This clone was detected a few times. The chain is built from TRBV2 and TRBJ1-1, with D hard to call. This CDR3 comprises 12 residues. Trimming left V 8 bases short and J 6 bases short, with 13 bases between. Per the germline V gene, CDR1 is SNHLY and CDR2 is FYNNEI. CDR3 sequence: CASAARRAEAFF. The CDR3 nucleotides read TGTGCCAGCGCCGCCCGGAGGGCTGAAGCTTTCTTT.

Only a few counts were recorded for this clone. The sample holds other DNA sequences that translate to the same CDR3. The chain couples TRBV29-1 to TRBJ1-1; 10 nucleotides align to TRBD1. This CDR3 is 12 amino acids long. V was pared by 8 bases and J by 3 bases, with 3 bases of the junction left unmatched. Germline V gives CDR1 SQVTM, CDR2 ANQGSEA. CDR3 in DNA: TGCAGCTCAGGACAGGGGGACACTGAAGCTTTCTTT. Its protein is CSSGQGDTEAFF.

This clone showed up just a few times. The chain combines TRBV11-1 with TRBJ2-1, with D perhaps TRBD2 (5 bases). The CDR3 sequence is 14 residues long. CDR1 is SGHAT and CDR2 is FQDESV in the germline V gene (reference sequence). V lost 2 bases and J 5 bases, leaving 10 bases between the germline ends. CDR3 bases: TGTGCCAGCAGCTTACGTCGGCGGGACAATGAGCAGTTCTTC. This gives the protein CASSLRRRDNEQFF.